This TCR beta chain was documented in a study of CD4 T cells in relation to SARS-CoV-2 and coronaviruses. In the study overall: TCR beta CDR3s were sequenced after roughly 10-day antigen culture of PBMCs.

Of note for this clone: Its antigen is unknown.

This CDR3 is 18 amino acids long. The V gene lost 1 base and the J gene lost 3 bases, with 21 bases spanning the gap. CDR1 and CDR2 from the germline V gene are MGHDK and SYGVNS. Clones were read by immunoSEQ multiplex PCR, and TCRdb kept only the in-frame ones, dropping some. This table holds under 20,000 clones, over 65% found once. Before the COVID-19 pandemic, during about 2010-2018, CD4+ T cells were taken from unexposed donors. Isolation of CD4+ T cells took place after nine to ten days in culture. The sequence derives from a human donor in good health. The chain combines TRBV25-1 with TRBJ1-1, with TRBD1 as a possible D gene (6 bases). The sequenced sample was CD4+ T cells from PBMCs, cultured in vitro. Here the CDR3 reads CASSEFQIGQFEYTEAFF. The DNA of the CDR3 is TGTGCCAGCAGTGAATTTCAAATAGGACAGTTTGAGTACACTGAAGCTTTCTTT.